This TCR beta chain was documented in a study of blood T cell repertoires in COVID-19. Across the study: Donors in the United States, Italy and Spain gave samples during acute or convalescent COVID-19. In each case, the material was cDNA or gDNA derived from T cells, B-cell-depleted T cells, or PBMCs.

In assigning cohorts, the study relied on participant-reported clinical history. Under the authors' procedure: Reference gene primer amplification yielded estimated nucleated cell counts. Using immunoSEQ multiplex PCR, the repertoire was profiled, and TCRdb retains in-frame clones only, with some absent. V, J and clone size are taken as reported in that table, and D and trimming were inferred from the DNA itself. The table records about 180,000 clones, 86% of them present only once. The J segment lost 2 bases and the V segment lost 4 bases, leaving 4 bases of the junction unmatched. CDR3 length: 15 amino acids. Germline CDR1 reads SGHRS; CDR2 reads YFSETQ. This clone showed up just once.

The chain carries TRBV5-1 and TRBJ2-1; 9 bases agree with TRBD1. The sample was PBMCs or T cells enriched from blood (not recorded which). The origin of this receptor is a woman aged 25 to 39 who had recovered from COVID-19. The CDR3: CASSLGQGPYNEQFF. The CDR3 DNA reads as TGCGCCAGCAGCCTGGGACAGGGCCCCTACAATGAGCAGTTCTTC.